This T cell receptor (beta chain) came from a study of preoperative IRX-2 immunotherapy in early breast cancer. Data came from immunoSEQ multiplex PCR; TCRdb stores just in-frame clones and leaves some out. The sample has some 3,300 clones, 79% seen once; the top ten hold approximately 13%. Treatment meaning: preoperative locoregional IRX-2 cytokine immunotherapy. Samples came from a phase Ib trial of preoperative locoregional IRX-2 cytokine immunotherapy. The CDR3 loop spans 15 amino acids. V was clipped by 3 bases and J by 0 bases, with 8 bases between them. Per the germline V gene, CDR1 is SGHNT and CDR2 is YENEEA.

V is TRBV11-3 and J is TRBJ2-2, with D perhaps TRBD1 (5 bases). The material sequenced was tumor tissue, taken after IRX-2 immunotherapy. The sequence came from a human donor with breast cancer. The CDR3 here is CASSLDTTNTGELFF. CDR3 DNA: TGTGCCAGCAGCTTGGACACAACGAACACCGGGGAGCTGTTTTTT.